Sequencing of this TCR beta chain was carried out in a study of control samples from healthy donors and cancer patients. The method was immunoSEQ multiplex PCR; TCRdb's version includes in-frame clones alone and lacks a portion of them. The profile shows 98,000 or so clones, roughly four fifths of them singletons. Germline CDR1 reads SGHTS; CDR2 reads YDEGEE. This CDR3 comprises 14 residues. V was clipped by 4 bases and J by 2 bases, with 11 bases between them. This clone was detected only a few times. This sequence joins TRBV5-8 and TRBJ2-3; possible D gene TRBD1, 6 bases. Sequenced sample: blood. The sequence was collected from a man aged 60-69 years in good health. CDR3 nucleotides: TGTGCCAGCAGCCCTGGACAGTTCACAGATACGCAGTATTTT. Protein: CASSPGQFTDTQYF.